The 27 T cell receptor beta chains given below trace back to one sample, sequenced in a study of T cell responses to AZD1222 COVID-19 vaccine. Using immunoSEQ multiplex PCR, the repertoire was profiled, and TCRdb retains in-frame clones only, with some absent. The sample yields roughly 43,000 clones, roughly 77% seen once. This specimen was peripheral blood, taken 28 days after the second dose of the MenACWY control vaccine. The source of these receptors is an adult who received the MenACWY meningococcal vaccine as a control.

The chain is built from TRBV10-2 and TRBJ2-3; 9 bases match TRBD2. This CDR3 spans 14 amino acids. V was pared by 8 bases and J by 5 bases, with 8 bases of the junction left unmatched. In germline, CDR1 is WSHSY, CDR2 SAAADI. The CDR3 is CASQGLALGDTQYF. DNA of the CDR3: TGCGCCAGCCAGGGACTAGCATTGGGAGATACGCAGTATTTT.

This clone came up a few times. The chain couples TRBV6-5 to TRBJ1-1; the D is unclear. The CDR3 covers 12 residues. Trimming removed 3 bases at V and 1 base at J, with 3 bases between. CDR1 MNHEY and CDR2 SVGAGI come from the germline V gene. CDR3 loop: CASSYQNTEAFF. As DNA, the CDR3 is TGTGCCAGCAGTTATCAGAACACTGAAGCTTTCTTT.

The V gene is TRBV5-5, the J gene TRBJ1-2; D is uncertain. The CDR3 covers 15 residues. Trimming took 0 bases from V and 0 from J, leaving 9 bases between them. The germline V gene encodes CDR1 SGHKS and CDR2 YYEKEE (reference sequence). CDR3 coding DNA: TGTGCCAGCAGCTTGGGTGGAAATACTAACTATGGCTACACCTTC. Translating it yields CASSLGGNTNYGYTF.

V usage is TRBV5-1 and J usage is TRBJ2-1, with 11 bases aligning to TRBD2. The trim removed 6 bases at V and 5 bases at J, leaving 10 bases unmatched. The germline V gene has CDR1 SGHRS and CDR2 YFSETQ. CDR3 length equals 16 residues. The CDR3 DNA sequence: TGCGCCAGCACCCCTAGCGGGGGGAACAAGGACAATGAGCAGTTCTTC. It translates to CASTPSGGNKDNEQFF. Full variable domain (rest looked up from reference TRBV5-1 and TRBJ2-1): KAGVTQTPRYLIKTRGQQVTLSCSPISGHRSVSWYQQTPGQGLQFLFEYFSETQRNKGNFPGRFSGRQFSNSRSEMNVSTLELGDSALYLCASTPSGGNKDNEQFFGPGTRLTVL.

This chain uses TRBV5-6 with TRBJ1-2; D gene unclear. With 2 bases removed from V and 0 bases from J, the gap between germline ends came to 8 bases. Germline CDR1 is SGHDT and CDR2 is YYEEEE. This CDR3 comprises 14 residues. CDR3 protein: CASSFRGANYGYTF. The CDR3 region has the DNA TGTGCCAGCAGCTTTCGCGGAGCTAACTATGGCTACACCTTC.

The chain is built from TRBV6-6 and TRBJ1-2; D is ambiguous. Germline CDR1 MNHNY, CDR2 SVGAGI (reference sequence). The CDR3 is 12 amino acids. With 4 bases removed from V and 7 bases from J, the gap between germline ends came to 10 bases. Here the CDR3 DNA reads TGTGCCAGCAGTTCATCGACGGTTGGCTACACCTTC. Its protein product is CASSSSTVGYTF.

Points on this clone: The junction does not match germline at one end; this may be a read error. This chain links TRBV19 with TRBJ2-5, with TRBD2 matching 8 bases. There are 13 residues in the CDR3. Per germline, CDR1 LNHDA and CDR2 SQIVND (reference sequence). CDR3 sequence reads: CVSSRTSPETQYF. CDR3 coding DNA: TGTGTCAGTAGTAGGACTAGCCCGGAGACCCAGTACTTC.

This chain links TRBV14 with TRBJ2-2; D is undetermined. The V gene lost 3 bases and the J gene lost 6 bases, with 11 bases spanning the gap. Germline CDR1 is SGHDN and CDR2 is FVKESK. The CDR3 spans 14 residues. CDR3 nucleotide sequence: TGTGCCAGCAGCCAGTTTTCAACGGCCGGGGAGCTGTTTTTT. This encodes CASSQFSTAGELFF.

The table lists this clone with a few counts. The gene calls are TRBV4-2 and TRBJ1-6, with TRBD1 matching over 8 bases. This CDR3 is built from 15 residues. Germline loops: CDR1 LGHNA, CDR2 YNFKEQ. Trimming took 2 bases from V and 10 from J; bases not matched to a gene: 7. Here the CDR3 reads CASSQRTGWGSPLHF. The DNA of the CDR3 is TGTGCCAGCAGCCAACGGACAGGGTGGGGATCACCCCTCCACTTT.

The chain's CDR3 is CATSRVGLPGTAGNTIYF. The CDR3 nucleotides are TGTGCCACCAGCAGGGTTGGACTCCCCGGGACAGCTGGAAACACCATATATTTT. V usage is TRBV15 and J usage is TRBJ1-3, with 7 bases matching TRBD1. The trim removed 3 bases at V and 2 bases at J, leaving 13 bases unmatched. The CDR3 is 18 residues long. Germline assignment: CDR1 LNHNV and CDR2 YYDKDF (reference sequence).

The CDR3 loop reads CASSPKGKSSPGLAGGVETQYF. CDR3 bases: TGTGCCAGCAGCCCGAAAGGCAAATCGAGTCCGGGACTAGCGGGGGGAGTGGAGACCCAGTACTTC. This chain connects TRBV3-1 (or the pseudogene TRBV3-2) to TRBJ2-5; 15 nucleotides align to TRBD2. The CDR3 contains 22 residues. Unmatched junction bases numbered 23, after V lost 4 bases and J lost 5 bases. The germline V gene encodes CDR1 LGHDT and CDR2 YNNKEL (reference sequence).

The rearrangement links TRBV18 to TRBJ1-1, with TRBD1 matching over 7 bases. J was trimmed by 3 bases and V by 3 bases; bases with no gene match: 4. The CDR3 totals 14 residues. CDR1 KGHSH and CDR2 LQKENI come from the germline V gene. The DNA of the CDR3 is TGTGCCAGCTCACCTTTTACAGGGGACACTGAAGCTTTCTTT. This sequence encodes CASSPFTGDTEAFF.

This clone was seen only once. This sequence joins TRBV5-1 and TRBJ1-1; D gene ambiguous. The ends were cut back, 4 bases at V and 3 bases at J, with 13 bases in the middle. Germline V gene sequence: CDR1 SGHRS, CDR2 YFSETQ. The CDR3 runs 14 residues. In nucleotides, the CDR3 is TGCGCCAGCAGCCCTCGGGAGTGGGACACTGAAGCTTTCTTT. Residues: CASSPREWDTEAFF. Complete variable domain (other parts from reference TRBV5-1 and TRBJ1-1): KAGVTQTPRYLIKTRGQQVTLSCSPISGHRSVSWYQQTPGQGLQFLFEYFSETQRNKGNFPGRFSGRQFSNSRSEMNVSTLELGDSALYLCASSPREWDTEAFFGQGTRLTVV.

In its sample, this clone was seen once. The chain joins TRBV6-5 to TRBJ2-3, with 8 nucleotides matching TRBD1. Per the germline V gene, CDR1 is MNHEY and CDR2 is SVGAGI. V lost 9 bases and J lost 6; bases outside the gene matches: 14. The CDR3 consists of 15 residues. This chain's CDR3 is CASRRGQGAWDTQYF. CDR3 nucleotides: TGTGCCAGTAGACGGGGGCAGGGGGCTTGGGATACGCAGTATTTT.

CDR3 DNA sequence: TGTGCCAGCAGCTTGTATCGGGGAATAGGGTATTTT. Residues: CASSLYRGIGYF. V and J are TRBV5-6 and TRBJ2-3; D perhaps matches TRBD2 (5 bases). Germline CDR1 SGHDT, CDR2 YYEEEE. This CDR3 comprises 12 residues. V lost 1 base and J lost 14, with 14 bases in between.

The table lists this clone with a count of one. This chain links TRBV28 with TRBJ2-7; 11 positions agree with TRBD2. V shed 4 bases, J shed 2 bases, and the junction held 4 bases outside the gene matches. The germline V gene has CDR1 MDHEN and CDR2 SYDVKM. The CDR3 totals 15 residues. The CDR3 coding sequence is TGTGCCAGCAGTTCCTTAGCGGGAGGGCCCTACGAGCAGTACTTC. The encoded protein is CASSSLAGGPYEQYF.

This clone showed up just a few times. The chain couples TRBV21-1 to TRBJ1-5; the D call in the table, TRBD1, was not verified against the DNA. TRBV21-1 is designated a pseudogene. The CDR3 has 19 amino acids. The CDR3 is CASSKALLGTGPSGQPQHF. As DNA, the CDR3 is TGTGCCAGCAGCAAAGCGCTCCTAGGGACAGGGCCTTCGGGGCAGCCCCAGCATTTT.

This clone has just one count. The J gene is TRBJ1-2, the V gene TRBV5-1; no reliable D call. Germline V CDR1 and CDR2: SGHRS, YFSETQ. Deletions cut 4 bases from V and 6 bases from J, with 19 bases between. The CDR3 sequence is 15 residues long. The chain's CDR3 is CASSLTPGPFDGYTF. The CDR3 coding sequence is TGCGCCAGCAGCCTCACTCCGGGCCCGTTTGATGGCTACACCTTC. The complete variable domain, with remaining parts taken from reference TRBV5-1 and TRBJ1-2, reads KAGVTQTPRYLIKTRGQQVTLSCSPISGHRSVSWYQQTPGQGLQFLFEYFSETQRNKGNFPGRFSGRQFSNSRSEMNVSTLELGDSALYLCASSLTPGPFDGYTFGSGTRLTVV.

The chain recombines TRBV10-2 with TRBJ2-7; the match to TRBD2 covers 13 bases. The CDR3 is 15 amino acids. V lost 5 bases, J lost 3 bases, and 4 bases stayed unmatched. The germline V gene has CDR1 WSHSY and CDR2 SAAADI. CDR3 nucleotides: TGCGCCAGCAGTCCGGGACTAGCGGGGAACTACGAGCAGTACTTC. Amino acids: CASSPGLAGNYEQYF.

The genes are TRBV11-2 and TRBJ2-5; tentative D call: TRBD1 (5 bases). Germline V gene data show CDR1 as SGHAT and CDR2 as FQNNGV. CDR3 length: 16 residues. The V end lost 6 bases, the J end lost 4 bases, and 21 bases lay between the germline ends. The chain's CDR3 is CASSRSSQGPRETQYF. The CDR3 coding sequence is TGTGCCAGCAGTCGATCCTCTCAGGGTCCCCGAGAGACCCAGTACTTC. Filled out from reference TRBV11-2 and TRBJ2-5, the complete variable domain reads EAGVAQSPRYKIIEKRQSVAFWCNPISGHATLYWYQQILGQGPKLLIQFQNNGVVDDSQLPKDRFSAERLKGVDSTLKIQPAKLEDSAVYLCASSRSSQGPRETQYFGPGTRLLVL.

The V and J genes are TRBV18 and TRBJ1-6, with 8 positions matching TRBD1. The junction had 9 bases not matched to a gene; V was cut back by 1 base and J by 10 bases. CDR3 length: 16 amino acids. CDR1 and CDR2 (germline): KGHSH, LQKENI. CDR3 nucleotides: TGTGCCAGCTCACCACTCCGGACAGGGCAGGGCTCACCCCTCCACTTT. Residues: CASSPLRTGQGSPLHF.

CDR3 protein: CASSQENNRALGYTF. In DNA, the CDR3 is TGTGCCAGCAGCCAAGAGAACAACAGGGCCTTGGGCTACACCTTC. The chain combines TRBV3-1 (or the pseudogene TRBV3-2) with TRBJ1-2, with D maybe TRBD1 (6 bases). V lost 0 bases, J lost 8 bases, and 16 bases lay in between. The CDR3 consists of 15 residues. Germline CDR1 is LGHDT and CDR2 is YNNKEL (reference sequence).

This clone was detected only once. The chain uses TRBV18 and TRBJ1-4; no definite D call. Deletions cut 6 bases from V and 4 bases from J, with 9 bases between. The germline V gene has CDR1 KGHSH and CDR2 LQKENI. The CDR3 runs to 13 residues. The CDR3 nucleotides read TGTGCCAGCTCTGAGGGCGGTAATGAAAAACTGTTTTTT. It specifies CASSEGGNEKLFF.

The chain recombines TRBV6-5 with TRBJ1-1, with D possibly matching TRBD1 (6 bases). Trimming removed 2 bases at V and 0 bases at J, with 13 bases between. CDR3 size: 16 residues. The germline CDR1 and CDR2 sequences are MNHEY and SVGAGI. CDR3 loop: CASSYKDRRMNTEAFF. The CDR3 DNA is TGTGCCAGCAGTTACAAGGACAGAAGAATGAACACTGAAGCTTTCTTT.

This clone was detected once. The gene calls are TRBV5-4 and TRBJ2-7, with 10 bases aligning to TRBD2. CDR1 SGHNT and CDR2 YYREEE come from the germline V gene (reference sequence). There are 14 residues in the CDR3. V shed 0 bases, J shed 9 bases, and the junction held 6 bases outside the gene matches. CDR3 coding DNA: TGTGCCAGCAGCTTGGAGGGGACTAGCGATGGGCAGTACTTC. It translates to CASSLEGTSDGQYF.

This chain uses TRBV6-5 with TRBJ2-7; D is tentatively TRBD1 or TRBD2 (6 bases each). CDR1 and CDR2 (germline): MNHEY, SVGAGI. The CDR3 is 14 amino acids. With 11 bases removed from V and 1 base from J, the gap between germline ends came to 18 bases. The CDR3 loop reads CARQGGRSSYEQYV. CDR3 in DNA: TGTGCCCGCCAAGGGGGGCGATCGTCCTACGAGCAGTACGTC.

This chain links TRBV6-6 with TRBJ2-7; D may correspond to TRBD1 or TRBD2 (5 bases each). The CDR3 is made up of 15 amino acids. V was cut by 5 bases and J by 5 bases, with 19 bases left in between. CDR1 and CDR2 from the germline V gene are MNHNY and SVGAGI (reference sequence). This CDR3 is CASSRLTGASDEQYF. CDR3 DNA: TGTGCCAGCAGTCGCCTGACCGGGGCCAGCGACGAGCAGTACTTC.